Detailed here is one T cell receptor beta chain. Its antigen is unknown. This sample is part of a study of cytomegalovirus exposure and HLA in healthy donors. The germline V gene encodes CDR1 LGHNA and CDR2 YSLEER. The CDR3 runs to 16 residues. Trimming pared 0 bases from V and 5 bases from J, leaving 14 bases between. The PCR made use of 60 Vbeta and 13 Jbeta primers. TCRdb's copy holds only in-frame clones and misses some; the assay was immunoSEQ multiplex PCR. The clone table shows about 130,000 clones, with the ten largest holding about 2.5%. Whole-study results and caveats: TCR beta chains numbering under 200 were designated cytomegalovirus-associated.

The TCR comes from a man aged 25-45 years in good health and CMV-seronegative. Sequencing was performed on PBMCs. This rearrangement joins TRBV4-3 to TRBJ2-1; weak D call: TRBD2 (6 bases). As DNA, the CDR3 is TGCGCCAGCAGCCAAGATACTGGGAGGAGAAACAATGAGCAGTTCTTC. Protein sequence: CASSQDTGRRNNEQFF.